The clone carrying this TCR beta chain is categorized as medium-sized (0.01 to 0.1%). Its antigen is not known. This entry belongs to a study of metastatic and nonmetastatic thyroid tumors. Per the authors' pipeline: For papillary thyroid cancer, a distant-metastasis classifier was constructed from CDR3 differences observed across clinicopathological groups. MiXCR was used by TCRdb to re-call the PCR reads. The V and J calls and clone size come from TCRdb's table, not from the authors' own analysis. The sample lists roughly 8,900 clones, about 30% occurring once. There were no patients who had received any treatment before thyroid surgery. Findings of the study overall: According to reports, the diversity of TCR beta was significantly higher in malignant thyroid tumors than in benign nodules, and this held in both blood and tumor samples.

Germline V gives CDR1 LGHDT, CDR2 YNNKEL (reference sequence). This CDR3 comprises 14 residues. The J segment lost 0 bases and the V segment lost 6 bases, leaving 4 bases of the junction unmatched. This receptor was obtained from a female donor with papillary thyroid cancer or a benign thyroid nodule (not recorded which). Some clones in this sample may be carry-over from other donors' samples. The sample comprised adjacent normal tissue. The chain recombines TRBV3-1 with TRBJ1-1; 7 nucleotides agree with TRBD1. CDR3 residues: CASRGTDLNTEAFF. Written as DNA, the CDR3 is TGTGCCAGCAGAGGGACAGATTTGAACACTGAAGCTTTCTTT.